These 4 T cell receptor beta chains came from one sample sequenced in a study of blood T cell repertoires in COVID-19. Assay: immunoSEQ multiplex PCR; the TCRdb copy retains only in-frame clones and omits some. The data hold about 90,000 clones, with 92% observed a single time. The sequenced sample consisted of peripheral blood. These receptors were obtained from a woman aged 55-69 years with active COVID-19.

The CDR3 region has the DNA TGTGCCAGCAGTTTCCGGGGAGGGGCGGATGGCTACACCTTC. Translation gives CASSFRGGADGYTF. The chain has TRBV28 and TRBJ1-2, with a possible D match to TRBD1 (5 bases). Looked up from germline, CDR1 is MDHEN and CDR2 is SYDVKM. This CDR3 is built from 14 residues. The V end was cut by 3 bases, the J end by 6 bases, with 14 bases between.

The CDR3 protein is CASSLGDRINEKLFF. In nucleotides, the CDR3 is TGTGCCAGCAGCCTGGGCGACAGGATTAATGAAAAACTGTTTTTT. The chain has TRBV9 and TRBJ1-4; possible D gene TRBD1, 6 bases. Germline CDR1 SGDLS, CDR2 YYNGEE. Trimming took off 4 bases at V and 4 bases at J, with 14 bases between the two ends. The CDR3 contains 15 residues.

A single count supports this clone. The chain links TRBV5-5 to TRBJ2-3; a weak D match, TRBD2 (6 bases). The CDR3 is 18 amino acids. The V end was cut by 0 bases, the J end by 2 bases, with 19 bases between. Germline lookup yields CDR1 SGHKS and CDR2 YYEKEE (reference sequence). The CDR3 protein is CASSLGFGQGTHTDTQYF. In DNA, the CDR3 is TGTGCCAGCAGCTTGGGCTTCGGACAAGGGACTCACACAGATACGCAGTATTTT.

The chain joins TRBV11-3 to TRBJ2-2; 8 bases match TRBD2. Trimming removed 6 bases from V and 7 bases from J; junction bases left unmatched: 7. Germline V gives CDR1 SGHNT, CDR2 YENEEA. The CDR3 extends over 14 amino acids. The CDR3 DNA sequence: TGTGCCAGCAGAATGCGGGGGGCCGGCGGGGAGCTGTTTTTT. Translation gives CASRMRGAGGELFF.